This T cell receptor beta chain was sequenced for a study of Ad26.COV2.S vaccination and SARS-CoV-2 variants. Looking at the study overall: Sample donor was a member of the COV1001 Ad26.COV2.S trial arm.

A remark on this clone: Its antigen is not known.

Study findings and constraints: Across vaccine and placebo recipients, the breadth of non-spike TCRs was similar.

This CDR3 is 14 amino acids long. CDR1 GTSNPN and CDR2 SVGIG come from the germline V gene (reference sequence). The ends were cut back, 4 bases at V and 4 bases at J, with 16 bases in the middle. As to treatment: some 20 received Ad26.COV2.S at low or high dose, single or two shots; roughly 5 received placebo; per-sample allocation not given. The investigators took samples on day 63 after the first vaccine or placebo injection. An adult aged 18-55 years in Boston served as the donor. An Ad26 vector carrying the Wuhan-strain SARS-CoV-2 spike served as the vaccine. Clones were sequenced by immunoSEQ multiplex PCR, and TCRdb holds only the in-frame ones, with some missing. The repertoire holds over 400,000 clones, with 89% as singletons.

The source of this sequence is a person between 18 and 65 years old who received the Ad26.COV2.S COVID-19 vaccine or a placebo. This chain links TRBV30 with TRBJ1-2, with D possibly being TRBD1 (6 bases). The sequenced sample was peripheral blood, obtained in a trial of Ad26.COV2.S vaccine versus placebo. Written as DNA, the CDR3 is TGTGCCTGGATCCAACAGGGAAGGGGCTATGGCTACACCTTC. Protein sequence: CAWIQQGRGYGYTF.